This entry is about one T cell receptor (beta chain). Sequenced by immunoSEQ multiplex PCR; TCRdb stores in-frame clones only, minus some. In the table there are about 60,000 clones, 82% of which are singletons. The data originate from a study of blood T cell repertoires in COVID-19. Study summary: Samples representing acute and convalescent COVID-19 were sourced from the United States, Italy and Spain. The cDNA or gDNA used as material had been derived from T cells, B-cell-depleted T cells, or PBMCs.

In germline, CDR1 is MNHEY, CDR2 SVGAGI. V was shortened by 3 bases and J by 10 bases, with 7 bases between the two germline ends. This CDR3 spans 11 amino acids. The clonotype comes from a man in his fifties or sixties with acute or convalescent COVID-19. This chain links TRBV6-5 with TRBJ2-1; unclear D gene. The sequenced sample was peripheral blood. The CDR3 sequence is CASSYRGEQFF. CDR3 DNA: TGTGCCAGCAGTTATAGAGGAGAGCAGTTCTTC.